The 5 T cell receptor beta chains below were found in one sample sequenced in a study of shared clonotypes between healthy human individuals. TCRdb's table, derived via immunoSEQ multiplex PCR, lists solely in-frame clones and lacks some. The table includes approximately 500,000 clones, about 84% detected once. The material sequenced was PBMCs. Every receptor here comes from a middle-aged woman in good health. Some clones in this sample may be carry-over from other donors' samples.

The rearrangement links TRBV2 to TRBJ1-2; no reliable D call. The CDR3 runs 12 residues. Trimming removed 8 bases at V and 0 bases at J, with 7 bases between. CDR1 is SNHLY, CDR2 FYNNEI, per germline. CDR3 sequence: CASATANYGYTF. CDR3 DNA: TGTGCCAGCGCGACGGCTAACTATGGCTACACCTTC.

This clone appeared many times. This chain uses TRBV28 with TRBJ2-7; TRBD1 matches at 7 bases. The CDR3 covers 14 residues. The junction had 8 bases not matched to a gene; V was cut back by 6 bases and J by 3 bases. From germline, CDR1 is MDHEN and CDR2 SYDVKM. As DNA, the CDR3 is TGTGCCAGCAGCAGGGGACAGATTTTCTACGAGCAGTACTTC. This encodes CASSRGQIFYEQYF.

The V call is TRBV27, the J call TRBJ1-2, with D tentatively TRBD1 (6 bases). CDR3 length: 15 amino acids. Germline CDR1 and CDR2: MNHEY and SMNVEV (reference sequence). Trimming cost V 5 bases and J 2 bases, with 15 bases left between them. The CDR3 DNA sequence: TGTGCCAGCAGTGAGGACAGCAAAAGAAACTATGGCTACACCTTC. Protein sequence: CASSEDSKRNYGYTF.

This clone was seen a single time. This sequence joins TRBV28 and TRBJ1-5, with no clear D. Trimming removed 2 bases from V and 3 bases from J, with 8 bases in between. Germline-derived CDR1 and CDR2 are MDHEN and SYDVKM. CDR3 size: 14 residues. The CDR3 reads CASSLMANNQPQHF. In DNA form, the CDR3 reads TGTGCCAGCAGTTTAATGGCTAACAATCAGCCCCAGCATTTT. The variable domain in full, completed from reference TRBV28 and TRBJ1-5, reads DVKVTQSSRYLVKRTGEKVFLECVQDMDHENMFWYRQDPGLGLRLIYFSYDVKMKEKGDIPEGYSVSREKKERFSLILESASTNQTSMYLCASSLMANNQPQHFGDGTRLSIL.

This clone was detected a few times. This likely reflects a read error, since a far larger clone is one base away. Given the absence of the conserved phenylalanine or tryptophan at the CDR3 end, a read error is likely. The V and J genes are TRBV4-1 and TRBJ2-7, with a weak D call TRBD1 (5 bases). This CDR3 spans 16 amino acids. The germline V and J ends were trimmed by 0 bases and 2 bases, with 14 bases remaining between them. CDR1 MGHRA and CDR2 YSYEKL come from the germline V gene. This CDR3 reads CASSQEIPTVPYEQYL. The CDR3 DNA reads as TGCGCCAGCAGCCAAGAGATCCCGACAGTCCCCTACGAGCAGTACCTC.